The 15 T cell receptor beta chains presented below share a single source sample, sequenced in a study of T cells after yellow fever vaccination. From the 5' RACE reads, TCRdb called clonotypes with MiXCR, one entry per CDR3 protein. The table shows under 350,000 distinct CDR3 sequences, with approximately 4% occurring only once. Sequencing used PBMCs, obtained 5 days after the yellow fever booster vaccination. The source of these receptors is a man younger than 35 who received the YFV17D yellow fever vaccine.

This clonotype was seen repeatedly, ten times or more. The chain employs TRBV6-1 and TRBJ1-5; D gene ambiguous. The V gene's germline CDR1 is MNHNS and CDR2 SASEGT. V lost 0 bases, J lost 5 bases, and 8 bases lay in between. CDR3 length: 14 amino acids. This CDR3 is CASSEAPRDQPQHF. In DNA form, the CDR3 reads TGTGCCAGCAGTGAAGCGCCTAGGGATCAGCCCCAGCATTTT.

This clonotype appeared many times. This chain connects TRBV7-9 to TRBJ1-5; TRBD1 agrees at 10 bases. This CDR3 spans 15 amino acids. Per germline, CDR1 SEHNR and CDR2 FQNEAQ (reference sequence). The trim removed 4 bases at V and 3 bases at J, leaving 3 bases unmatched. The CDR3 spells CASSSGTGVNQPQHF. CDR3 sequence (DNA): TGTGCCAGCAGCTCCGGGACAGGGGTCAATCAGCCCCAGCATTTT.

This clonotype was counted a few times. This chain links TRBV7-8 with TRBJ1-1; the D is unclear. The V end lost 1 base, the J end lost 5 bases, and 11 bases lay between the germline ends. From germline, CDR1 is SGHVS and CDR2 FQNEAQ. This CDR3 has 14 amino acids. The CDR3 region has the DNA TGTGCCAGCAGCTTAGAGGGTTTGAGGACTGAAGCTTTCTTT. It translates to CASSLEGLRTEAFF.

This clonotype was seen a few times. The chain uses TRBV27 and TRBJ2-2; D gene ambiguous. Per germline, CDR1 MNHEY and CDR2 SMNVEV (reference sequence). Trimming stripped 1 base from V and 2 bases from J, with 8 bases between. CDR3 size: 15 residues. CDR3 in amino acids: CASSLFALNTGELFF. The DNA for the CDR3 is TGTGCCAGCAGTTTATTTGCGTTAAACACCGGGGAGCTGTTTTTT.

The V and J genes are TRBV7-3 and TRBJ2-3; 10 positions match TRBD2. Germline V gene sequence: CDR1 SGHTA, CDR2 FQGTGA. With 1 base clipped from V and 3 bases from J, the junction kept 7 bases outside the gene matches. This CDR3 is built from 17 residues. CDR3 nucleotide sequence: TGTGCCAGCAGCTTAAGAGCGCAAGCGGGGGGGACAGATACGCAGTATTTT. Translation: CASSLRAQAGGTDTQYF.

This clonotype was seen repeatedly, ten times or more. J is TRBJ2-7 and V is TRBV6-6; 13 positions match TRBD2. The CDR3 spans 15 residues. Germline assignment: CDR1 MNHNY and CDR2 SVGAGI (reference sequence). V shed 6 bases, J shed 5 bases, and the junction held 7 bases outside the gene matches. This chain's CDR3 is CASRSTSGGVDEQYF. CDR3 nucleotides: TGTGCCAGCAGATCTACTAGCGGGGGGGTGGACGAGCAGTACTTC.

This clonotype appeared many times. The V call is TRBV29-1, the J call TRBJ2-5; perhaps TRBD1 as D (6 bases). CDR1 SQVTM and CDR2 ANQGSEA come from the germline V gene. Between the trimmed V and J ends, which lost 6 bases and 2 bases, there was a span of 13 bases. This CDR3 comprises 13 residues. The CDR3 coding sequence is TGCAGCGTCACTAGGGACATTCAAGAGACCCAGTACTTC. Translation gives CSVTRDIQETQYF.

This clonotype was recorded many times. Here the CDR3 DNA reads TGCGCCAGCAGCTGGGGGGGACAGTCTCGGACAGATACGCAGTATTTT. It translates to CASSWGGQSRTDTQYF. The chain joins TRBV5-1 to TRBJ2-3; D tentatively reads TRBD1 or TRBD2 (7 bases each). Germline V gives CDR1 SGHRS, CDR2 YFSETQ. The ends were cut back, 3 bases at V and 3 bases at J, with 17 bases in the middle. This CDR3 contains 16 residues.

This chain joins TRBV5-6 and TRBJ1-4; tentative D call: TRBD1 (5 bases). CDR1 is SGHDT, CDR2 YYEEEE, per germline. V shed 4 bases and J shed 0 bases, with 13 bases lying between them. CDR3 length equals 16 residues. DNA of the CDR3: TGTGCCAGCAGCGCTTACAGGCTTTCAACTAATGAAAAACTGTTTTTT. Protein: CASSAYRLSTNEKLFF.

V usage is TRBV10-3 and J usage is TRBJ2-5, with D perhaps matching TRBD2 (5 bases). The CDR3 has 14 amino acids. Germline V gene lookup returns CDR1 ENHRY and CDR2 SYGVKD. V lost 10 bases and J lost 5, with 20 bases in between. CDR3 DNA sequence: TGTGCCACCTCACGGTTTGGAGGTACGGAGACCCAGTACTTC. This codes for CATSRFGGTETQYF.

The gene calls are TRBV20-1 and TRBJ2-7; D might be TRBD1 (5 bases). This CDR3 comprises 13 residues. Germline V CDR1 and CDR2: DFQATT, SNEGSKA (reference sequence). The CDR3: CSALLGDSYEQYF. In DNA, the CDR3 is TGCAGCGCTCTTCTAGGGGACTCCTACGAGCAGTACTTC.

This clonotype was observed a few times. The chain couples TRBV10-3 to TRBJ1-1; perhaps TRBD1 as D (5 bases). This CDR3 is 11 amino acids long. CDR1 and CDR2 (germline): ENHRY, SYGVKD. Between the trimmed V and J ends, which lost 8 bases and 4 bases, there was a span of 8 bases. CDR3 sequence reads: CAIHGGTEAFF. The CDR3 DNA reads TGTGCCATCCATGGGGGCACTGAAGCTTTCTTT.

The chain joins TRBV11-2 to TRBJ1-2, with D maybe TRBD1 (5 bases). This CDR3 is 16 amino acids long. The V end lost 6 bases, the J end lost 6 bases, and 23 bases lay between the germline ends. CDR1 and CDR2 from the germline V gene are SGHAT and FQNNGV. This CDR3 is CASRSSPGPEEHGYTF. CDR3 nucleotide sequence: TGTGCCAGCAGGTCAAGCCCGGGGCCAGAAGAGCATGGCTACACCTTC.

The V and J genes are TRBV3-1 and TRBJ1-6; tentative D call: TRBD1 (6 bases). Germline V gene sequence: CDR1 LGHDT, CDR2 YNNKEL (reference sequence). Deletions cut 0 bases from V and 9 bases from J, with 9 bases between. The CDR3 length is 14 residues. DNA for the CDR3: TGTGCCAGCAGCCAAGACGGGGGGCGTTCACCCCTCCACTTT. It specifies CASSQDGGRSPLHF.

This clonotype turned up a few times. The rearrangement uses TRBV2 and TRBJ1-5; the D is unclear. CDR1 SNHLY and CDR2 FYNNEI come from the germline V gene. The CDR3 runs to 14 residues. V gave up 6 bases and J gave up 2 bases, with 11 bases separating them. CDR3 bases: TGTGCCAGCAGGGGAAAGCAGGGCAATCAGCCCCAGCATTTT. Protein sequence: CASRGKQGNQPQHF. The full variable domain, in which reference TRBV2 and TRBJ1-5 provide the parts outside the CDR3, is EPEVTQTPSHQVTQMGQEVILRCVPISNHLYFYWYRQILGQKVEFLVSFYNNEISEKSEIFDDQFSVERPDGSNFTLKIRSTKLEDSAMYFCASRGKQGNQPQHFGDGTRLSIL.